A selection of T cell receptor beta chains follows, all from one sample in a study of beta chain features in type 1 diabetes. Here immunoSEQ multiplex PCR was the method, and the copy in TCRdb shows in-frame clones only, minus some. Here the sample spans some 900,000 clones, about 17% being singletons. The sequenced sample consisted of naive CD4+ T cells from blood. These receptors were collected from a woman aged 18-29 years in good health. Both conserved end residues are part of each CDR3. A D gene is named only where the DNA matches it firmly. Size is omitted from some rows. Given values are once, few, many or a class for expanded clones.

D: .
size: few
J: TRBJ2-2
V: TRBV18
length: 12
CDR3: CASSPKGLWMFF
DNA: TGTGCCAGCTCACCCAAAGGACTATGGATGTTTTTT

D: TRBD2
size: few
J: TRBJ2-7
V: TRBV6-6
length: 15
CDR3: CASSYPAGVGYEQYF
DNA: TGTGCCAGCAGTTACCCAGCGGGAGTCGGCTACGAGCAGTACTTC

D: .
size: .
J: TRBJ2-7
V: TRBV11-3
length: 13
CDR3: CASSLGGNREQYF
DNA: TGTGCCAGCAGCTTAGGAGGGAATCGCGAGCAGTACTTC

D: TRBD2
size: few
J: TRBJ2-7
V: TRBV19
length: 15
CDR3: CASSNGLAGYYEQYF
DNA: TGTGCCAGTAGCAACGGACTAGCGGGATACTACGAGCAGTACTTC

D: TRBD1
size: few
J: TRBJ2-2
V: TRBV11-2
length: 16
CDR3: CASSLSWDRVAGELFF
DNA: TGTGCCAGCAGCTTAAGCTGGGACAGGGTTGCCGGGGAGCTGTTTTTT

D: .
size: few
J: TRBJ1-1
V: TRBV5-4
length: 15
CDR3: CASSFGPGAGTEAFF
DNA: TGTGCCAGCAGCTTTGGACCAGGGGCCGGGACTGAAGCTTTCTTT

D: .
size: few
J: TRBJ2-5
V: TRBV5-1
length: 14
CDR3: CASSLEGKGETQYF
DNA: TGCGCCAGCAGCTTGGAGGGGAAGGGAGAGACCCAGTACTTC

D: .
size: few
J: TRBJ1-2
V: TRBV28
length: 12
CDR3: CASSSRTDGYTF
DNA: TGTGCCAGCAGTTCCCGGACAGATGGCTACACCTTC

D: .
size: few
J: TRBJ2-1
V: TRBV11-3
length: 14
CDR3: CASSPHSVYNEQFF
DNA: TGTGCCAGCAGCCCACACTCGGTATACAATGAGCAGTTCTTC

D: .
size: .
J: TRBJ1-4
V: TRBV20-1
length: 11
CDR3: CSARDYEKLFF
DNA: TGCAGTGCTAGAGATTATGAAAAACTGTTTTTT

D: .
size: many
J: TRBJ1-4
V: TRBV7-2
length: 14
CDR3: CASSLDESREKLFF
DNA: TGTGCCAGCAGCTTAGACGAGAGCCGGGAAAAACTGTTTTTT

D: .
size: .
J: TRBJ2-7
V: TRBV11-2
length: 15
CDR3: CASSDAGQLSYEQYF
DNA: TGTGCCAGCAGCGACGCGGGACAGCTCTCCTACGAGCAGTACTTC

D: TRBD1
size: few
J: TRBJ1-1
V: TRBV28
length: 16
CDR3: CASSFSGGRGYTEAFF
DNA: TGTGCCAGCAGTTTTTCCGGAGGCAGGGGGTACACTGAAGCTTTCTTT

D: .
size: .
J: TRBJ2-7
V: TRBV27
length: 14
CDR3: CASSSTGSSYEQYF
DNA: TGTGCCAGCAGTTCGACAGGTTCCTCCTACGAGCAGTACTTC

D: TRBD1
size: .
J: TRBJ2-1
V: TRBV7-7
length: 15
CDR3: CASSSQGVGSSEQFF
DNA: TGTGCTAGCAGCTCTCAGGGGGTCGGTTCGTCTGAGCAGTTCTTC

D: .
size: few
J: TRBJ2-5
V: TRBV7-9
length: 12
CDR3: CASRLSQETQYF
DNA: TGTGCCAGCCGCCTTAGTCAAGAGACCCAGTACTTC

D: TRBD2
size: .
J: TRBJ2-2
V: TRBV7-9
length: 17
CDR3: CASSLVPGLAGAGELFF
DNA: TGTGCCAGCAGCTTAGTCCCTGGACTAGCGGGAGCCGGGGAGCTGTTTTTT

D: TRBD2
size: few
J: TRBJ2-7
V: TRBV28
length: 16
CDR3: CASSSSGTRGSYEQYF
DNA: TGTGCCAGCAGTTCCTCCGGGACTAGGGGATCCTACGAGCAGTACTTC

D: .
size: .
J: TRBJ2-3
V: TRBV28
length: 14
CDR3: CASSHGSWADTQYF
DNA: TGTGCCAGCAGTCACGGGAGCTGGGCAGATACGCAGTATTTT

D: .
size: few
J: TRBJ2-2
V: TRBV7-2
length: 13
CDR3: CASSEPRSGELFF
DNA: TGTGCCAGCAGCGAACCACGGTCCGGGGAGCTGTTTTTT

D: .
size: .
J: TRBJ2-7
V: TRBV15
length: 16
CDR3: CATSRGPGRATYEQYF
DNA: TGTGCCACCAGCAGAGGTCCGGGACGCGCTACCTACGAGCAGTACTTC

D: .
size: .
J: TRBJ1-5
V: TRBV28
length: 16
CDR3: CASRWGIMEGWQPQHF
DNA: TGTGCCAGCAGGTGGGGGATAATGGAAGGATGGCAGCCCCAGCATTTT

D: .
size: few
J: TRBJ2-7
V: TRBV5-4
length: 15
CDR3: CASSLYPDPSYEQYF
DNA: TGTGCCAGCAGCTTGTATCCCGATCCCTCCTACGAGCAGTACTTC

D: .
size: .
J: TRBJ2-5
V: TRBV5-5
length: 16
CDR3: CASSLAWGTYQETQYF
DNA: TGTGCCAGCAGCTTGGCTTGGGGGACTTACCAAGAGACCCAGTACTTC

D: .
size: many
J: TRBJ1-5
V: TRBV7-9
length: 11
CDR3: CASSLGESQHF
DNA: TGTGCCAGCAGCTTAGGGGAGTCCCAGCATTTT

D: .
size: .
J: TRBJ2-7
V: TRBV7-2
length: 13
CDR3: CASSFTGSYEQYF
DNA: TGTGCCAGCAGCTTTACAGGCAGCTACGAGCAGTACTTC

D: .
size: few
J: TRBJ2-1
V: TRBV5-1
length: 15
CDR3: CASSFGGSSYNEQFF
DNA: TGCGCCAGCAGCTTTGGGGGCTCCTCCTACAATGAGCAGTTCTTC

D: .
size: few
J: TRBJ1-2
V: TRBV29-1
length: 12
CDR3: CSVEGDYYGYTF
DNA: TGCAGCGTTGAAGGCGATTACTATGGCTACACCTTC

D: .
size: .
J: TRBJ1-1
V: TRBV7-2
length: 15
CDR3: CASSSEAGLNTEAFF
DNA: TGTGCCAGCAGCTCGGAGGCAGGGCTTAACACTGAAGCTTTCTTT

D: TRBD2
size: .
J: TRBJ2-3
V: TRBV28
length: 15
CDR3: CASSSTGGGRGTQYF
DNA: TGTGCCAGCAGTTCGACCGGAGGTGGGAGGGGTACGCAGTATTTT

D: TRBD1
size: few
J: TRBJ2-7
V: TRBV18
length: 14
CDR3: CASSPGQGAREQYF
DNA: TGTGCCAGCTCACCGGGACAGGGGGCGAGGGAGCAGTACTTC

D: .
size: .
J: TRBJ1-4
V: TRBV2
length: 12
CDR3: CASSEADEKLFF
DNA: TGTGCCAGCAGTGAAGCAGACGAAAAACTGTTTTTT

D: TRBD1
size: .
J: TRBJ2-7
V: TRBV9
length: 15
CDR3: CASSPRTGTGNEQYF
DNA: TGTGCCAGCAGCCCTCGTACCGGGACAGGGAACGAGCAGTACTTC

D: .
size: .
J: TRBJ1-3
V: TRBV7-2
length: 13
CDR3: CASSPEEGNTIYF
DNA: TGTGCCAGCAGCCCGGAGGAAGGGAACACCATATATTTT

D: TRBD2
size: .
J: TRBJ2-1
V: TRBV11-2
length: 15
CDR3: CASSIRVAGGNEQFF
DNA: TGTGCCAGCAGTATCAGGGTAGCGGGGGGGAATGAGCAGTTCTTC

D: TRBD1
size: few
J: TRBJ2-2
V: TRBV7-2
length: 18
CDR3: CASSFPGFGTGIAGELFF
DNA: TGTGCCAGCAGCTTCCCGGGTTTCGGGACAGGGATAGCCGGGGAGCTGTTTTTT

D: .
size: few
J: TRBJ2-7
V: TRBV7-9
length: 13
CDR3: CASSGDSNYEQYF
DNA: TGTGCCAGCAGCGGTGACAGTAACTACGAGCAGTACTTC

D: .
size: few
J: TRBJ2-3
V: TRBV7-2
length: 15
CDR3: CASSLFGTSTDTQYF
DNA: TGTGCCAGCAGCTTATTCGGGACTAGCACAGATACGCAGTATTTT

D: TRBD1
size: .
J: TRBJ2-5
V: TRBV5-6
length: 15
CDR3: CASSFRGTRDGTQYF
DNA: TGTGCCAGCAGCTTCAGGGGGACCAGGGATGGGACCCAGTACTTC

D: .
size: few
J: TRBJ2-2
V: TRBV10-3
length: 12
CDR3: CATLRDTGELFF
DNA: TGTGCCACCCTGAGGGACACCGGGGAGCTGTTTTTT